A single sample gave rise to the 20 T cell receptor beta chains below, sequenced in a study of cytomegalovirus exposure and HLA in healthy donors. PCR amplification relied on 60 Vbeta primers (plus 13 Jbeta primers). Assay: immunoSEQ multiplex PCR; the TCRdb copy retains only in-frame clones and omits some. The data contain about 260,000 clones, under 80% of them singletons. The sample was PBMCs. Receptor source: a female donor in good health and CMV-seronegative.

DNA of the CDR3: TGTGCCAGCAGCAAAAAGGCAGCGGGAGCCAATGAGCAGTTCTTC. It encodes CASSKKAAGANEQFF. The J gene is TRBJ2-1, the V gene TRBV21-1; the D call in the table, TRBD2, was not verified against the DNA. TRBV21-1 is designated a pseudogene. The CDR3 is 15 residues long.

The genes are TRBV15 and TRBJ2-1; 10 bases match TRBD1. Trimming took 0 bases from V and 8 from J; bases not matched to a gene: 4. CDR1 is LNHNV, CDR2 YYDKDF, per germline (reference sequence). This CDR3 contains 15 residues. CDR3 region: CATSRDRQGADEQFF. In nucleotides, the CDR3 is TGTGCCACCAGCAGAGACAGACAGGGGGCGGATGAGCAGTTCTTC.

The chain combines TRBV6-6 with TRBJ2-1; 10 bases match TRBD1. Germline CDR1 MNHNY, CDR2 SVGAGI (reference sequence). After removal of 2 bases from V and 6 bases from J, the junction contained 7 bases not matched to a gene. The CDR3 is 16 amino acids. CDR3 residues: CASSYGGGQGLNEQFF. The DNA of the CDR3 is TGTGCCAGCAGTTACGGCGGGGGACAGGGGCTCAATGAGCAGTTCTTC.

This clone has just a few counts. The chain is built from TRBV2 and TRBJ1-2, with 8 bases identical to TRBD1. Germline V gives CDR1 SNHLY, CDR2 FYNNEI. This CDR3 has 15 amino acids. Losses at the gene ends were 6 bases for V and 6 bases for J; bases not matched to a gene: 12. The CDR3 DNA reads as TGTGCCAGCAGCCTACCGCCATCCAGGGGGCATGGCTACACCTTC. Translated, it gives CASSLPPSRGHGYTF.

In its sample, this clone was seen many times. The chain uses TRBV6-1 and TRBJ1-1; D is undetermined. The CDR3 is 15 residues long. V lost 3 bases and J 2 bases, leaving 13 bases between the germline ends. Per the germline V gene, CDR1 is MNHNS and CDR2 is SASEGT. CDR3 sequence: CASSDNVALNTEAFF. CDR3 coding DNA: TGTGCCAGCAGTGATAATGTGGCATTAAACACTGAAGCTTTCTTT.

The chain carries TRBV21-1 and TRBJ1-2. TRBV21-1 is a recognized pseudogene. This CDR3 spans 12 amino acids. In DNA, the CDR3 is TGTGCCAGCAGCACCCAAGAGCGTGGCTACACCTTC. This sequence encodes CASSTQERGYTF.

The gene calls are TRBV11-2 and TRBJ2-4; a possible D gene is TRBD1 (6 bases). Trimming removed 3 bases from V and 2 bases from J, with 14 bases in between. The CDR3 totals 16 residues. Germline V gene data show CDR1 as SGHAT and CDR2 as FQNNGV. Here the CDR3 reads CASSFSRGLTKNIQYF. CDR3 coding DNA: TGTGCCAGCAGCTTTTCCAGGGGATTGACCAAAAACATTCAGTACTTC.

This clone occurred a few times. The chain joins TRBV11-2 to TRBJ2-5, with D tentatively TRBD2 (6 bases). Trimming took 0 bases from V and 4 from J, leaving 9 bases between them. Germline CDR1 is SGHAT and CDR2 is FQNNGV. The CDR3 is 14 amino acids. Here the CDR3 reads CASSLDLEGETQYF. Here the CDR3 DNA reads TGTGCCAGCAGCTTAGATCTGGAGGGAGAGACCCAGTACTTC.

This clone showed up just a few times. The V call is TRBV6-1, the J call TRBJ2-1; D unclear. V was pared by 5 bases and J by 0 bases, with 5 bases between. Germline CDR1 and CDR2: MNHNS and SASEGT. CDR3 length equals 13 residues. CDR3 region: CASSPDSYNEQFF. The DNA of the CDR3 is TGTGCCAGCAGTCCAGACTCCTACAATGAGCAGTTCTTC.

This clone was observed a handful of times. This chain joins TRBV19 and TRBJ1-1; D call uncertain. Per the germline V gene, CDR1 is LNHDA and CDR2 is SQIVND (reference sequence). This CDR3 spans 14 amino acids. The V end was cut by 5 bases, the J end by 0 bases, with 10 bases between. The CDR3 region has the DNA TGTGCCAGTAGTTTTCCGAGCATGAACACTGAAGCTTTCTTT. It codes for CASSFPSMNTEAFF. Looking up the rest from reference TRBV19 and TRBJ1-1 gives the full variable domain: DGGITQSPKYLFRKEGQNVTLSCEQNLNHDAMYWYRQDPGQGLRLIYYSQIVNDFQKGDIAEGYSVSREKKESFPLTVTSAQKNPTAFYLCASSFPSMNTEAFFGQGTRLTVV.

V gene TRBV13 combines with J gene TRBJ2-7; possibly TRBD1 for D (6 bases). In germline, CDR1 is PRHDT, CDR2 FYEKMQ (reference sequence). The CDR3 is 15 residues long. Trimming took 5 bases from V and 0 from J, leaving 14 bases between them. In DNA form, the CDR3 reads TGTGCCAGCAGCCCCCGGGACAAGAGCTCCTACGAGCAGTACTTC. Translation: CASSPRDKSSYEQYF.

To note about this clone: Other DNA sequences from this sample encode an identical CDR3 as well. The chain has TRBV4-1 and TRBJ2-1; 10 positions agree with TRBD2. J gave up 4 bases and V 1 base, and 4 bases lay outside the gene matches. The CDR3 totals 16 residues. The V gene's germline CDR1 is MGHRA and CDR2 YSYEKL. The CDR3 region is CASSQGTSGLYNEQFF. The CDR3 bases are TGCGCCAGCAGCCAAGGGACTAGCGGCCTGTACAATGAGCAGTTCTTC.

The chain joins TRBV27 to TRBJ2-1; 10 bases match TRBD2. CDR1 is MNHEY, CDR2 SMNVEV, per germline (reference sequence). Germline trimming cut 6 bases from V and 7 bases from J; bases unmatched to any gene: 9. The CDR3 consists of 15 residues. The CDR3 DNA follows: TGTGCCAGCAGGCTTTCTAGCGGGGGAGGGAATGAGCAGTTCTTC. This encodes CASRLSSGGGNEQFF.

The chain couples TRBV5-1 to TRBJ2-1; the D gene is possibly TRBD1 (5 bases). Trimming removed 0 bases from V and 0 bases from J, with 13 bases in between. Germline lookup yields CDR1 SGHRS and CDR2 YFSETQ. CDR3 length: 17 residues. CDR3 sequence reads: CASSLGHGASSYNEQFF. CDR3 coding DNA: TGCGCCAGCAGCTTGGGACATGGGGCCAGCTCCTACAATGAGCAGTTCTTC.

The count of this clone is one. A junction boundary mismatches the germline segment, possibly from a read error. The chain is built from TRBV7-9 and TRBJ2-1; 8 bases line up with TRBD2. The CDR3 is 16 residues long. Germline V gives CDR1 SEHNR, CDR2 FQNEAQ (reference sequence). The CDR3 bases are TGTTCCAGCAGCTTAGTCCCTAGCGGGCTATACAATGAGCAGTTCTTC. Protein: CSSSLVPSGLYNEQFF.

This chain links TRBV5-1 with TRBJ1-1; weak D call: TRBD1 (6 bases). The CDR3 is made up of 15 amino acids. V lost 3 bases and J lost 8, with 20 bases in between. Germline values: CDR1 SGHRS, CDR2 YFSETQ. In nucleotides, the CDR3 is TGCGCCAGCAGCTCGTGGGGGGGGCAGGCTGGGGAAGCTTTCTTT. This gives the protein CASSSWGGQAGEAFF.

This clone was detected only a few times. The CDR3 nucleotides are TGCAGCGTTGAATTGCCAGGACAGCCCAACTACGAGCAGTACTTC. This encodes CSVELPGQPNYEQYF. The rearrangement links TRBV29-1 to TRBJ2-7; D is perhaps TRBD1 (6 bases). CDR1 SQVTM and CDR2 ANQGSEA come from the germline V gene. Trimming cost V 2 bases and J 3 bases, with 17 bases left between them. This CDR3 spans 15 amino acids.

The genes are TRBV21-1 and TRBJ2-4; the table gives TRBD2 as D, unverified against the DNA. TRBV21-1 counts as a pseudogene. The CDR3 is 14 residues long. CDR3 sequence: CASTLPRPKNIQYF. In nucleotides, the CDR3 is TGTGCCAGCACCCTTCCTAGGCCCAAAAACATTCAGTACTTC.

Notes on this clone: At one of its ends the junction is not consistent with the germline gene, which may arise from a read error. V gene TRBV7-7 combines with J gene TRBJ2-1; no reliable D call. Per germline, CDR1 SSHAT and CDR2 FNYEAQ (reference sequence). The length of the CDR3 is 14 residues. The DNA of the CDR3 is TGTGCTAGCAGCTTAGTGTTAAACTACAATGAGCAGTTCTTC. This gives the protein CASSLVLNYNEQFF.

The rearrangement joins TRBV7-9 to TRBJ2-2; 7 positions match TRBD1. This CDR3 has 15 amino acids. Germline V gene lookup returns CDR1 SEHNR and CDR2 FQNEAQ (reference sequence). V lost 6 bases to trimming and J lost 5 bases; unmatched junction nucleotides: 9. CDR3 residues: CASSQRQGWTGELFF. Written as DNA, the CDR3 is TGTGCCAGCAGTCAGAGACAGGGCTGGACCGGGGAGCTGTTTTTT.